The 7 T cell receptor beta chains listed next were all sequenced from one sample in a study of PD-1 blockade in classical Hodgkin lymphoma. Regarding time point: cycle 4 day 1 (C4D1), after 6 weeks of nivolumab. Every single patient, without exception, relapsed after autologous stem cell transplantation, and brentuximab vedotin exposure varied. The data were produced by immunoSEQ multiplex PCR, yet TCRdb's version contains in-frame clones alone and is incomplete. The repertoire holds 20,000 or so clones, with more than 75% as singletons. Sequencing used peripheral blood mononuclear cells (PBMCs), obtained before the fourth cycle of nivolumab. Every receptor here comes from a human donor with classical Hodgkin lymphoma.

This chain joins TRBV4-1 and TRBJ1-6; D is perhaps TRBD1 (6 bases). CDR1 and CDR2 (germline): MGHRA, YSYEKL. Trimming cost V 0 bases and J 0 bases, with 12 bases left between them. The CDR3 runs to 18 residues. CDR3 DNA sequence: TGCGCCAGCAGCCAAGAAGGCCCGGACAGCTCCTATAATTCACCCCTCCACTTT. Its translation is CASSQEGPDSSYNSPLHF.

V gene TRBV15 combines with J gene TRBJ2-5, with 11 bases matching TRBD1. The V and J ends lost 3 bases and 5 bases, in that order; junction bases with no gene match: 5. Germline V gene sequence: CDR1 LNHNV, CDR2 YYDKDF (reference sequence). The CDR3 is 15 amino acids. In nucleotides, the CDR3 is TGTGCCACCAGCAGGGGGACAGGGGGAGGCGAGACCCAGTACTTC. This gives the protein CATSRGTGGGETQYF.

The chain carries TRBV28 and TRBJ1-5; D is unresolved. Germline V lookup: CDR1 MDHEN, CDR2 SYDVKM. Between the trimmed V and J ends, which lost 5 bases and 4 bases, there was a span of 15 bases. The CDR3 loop spans 15 amino acids. CDR3 loop: CASSGERTENQPQHF. Here the CDR3 DNA reads TGTGCCAGCAGTGGGGAACGGACCGAGAATCAGCCCCAGCATTTT.

The J gene is TRBJ2-2, the V gene TRBV5-6; the D is unclear. V was pared by 0 bases and J by 7 bases, with 4 bases between. Germline CDR1 SGHDT, CDR2 YYEEEE. The CDR3 contains 12 residues. The DNA of the CDR3 is TGTGCCAGCAGCTTGGTCGGCGGGGAGCTGTTTTTT. This translates into CASSLVGGELFF.

The rearrangement uses TRBV7-2 and TRBJ2-7; no clear D gene. The length of the CDR3 is 13 residues. The V and J ends lost 1 base and 4 bases respectively, with 8 bases between them. Germline CDR1 reads SGHTA; CDR2 reads FQGNSA. The DNA of the CDR3 is TGTGCCAGCAGCTTAGGGGCTCGATACGAGCAGTACTTC. Its translation is CASSLGARYEQYF.

The V and J genes are TRBV6-1 and TRBJ2-5; 10 nucleotides match TRBD2. V was clipped by 1 base and J by 5 bases; unmatched bases: 7. Germline V gene data show CDR1 as MNHNS and CDR2 as SASEGT. The CDR3 contains 16 residues. This chain's CDR3 is CASSEGASGSWETQYF. DNA of the CDR3: TGTGCCAGCAGTGAAGGGGCTAGCGGGAGTTGGGAGACCCAGTACTTC.

This chain uses TRBV19 with TRBJ2-5; D is tentatively TRBD1 or TRBD2 (5 bases each). The CDR3 totals 13 residues. V lost 6 bases to trimming and J lost 7 bases, with 15 bases between them. Looked up from germline, CDR1 is LNHDA and CDR2 is SQIVND (reference sequence). CDR3 residues: CASSRDRPGTQYF. The CDR3 DNA reads as TGTGCCAGTAGCCGGGACCGTCCGGGGACCCAGTACTTC. Variable domain in full (rest from reference TRBV19 and TRBJ2-5): DGGITQSPKYLFRKEGQNVTLSCEQNLNHDAMYWYRQDPGQGLRLIYYSQIVNDFQKGDIAEGYSVSREKKESFPLTVTSAQKNPTAFYLCASSRDRPGTQYFGPGTRLLVL.